This T cell receptor beta chain was documented in a study of beta chain features in type 1 diabetes. CDR1 is MDHEN and CDR2 is SYDVKM in the germline V gene. Trimming at V came to 6 bases and at J to 6 bases, leaving 13 bases not matched to a gene. CDR3 length equals 15 residues. Study-level results: Patients with type 1 diabetes carried fewer insertions and had more deletions at their VDJ junctions.

In regard to this clone: Its antigen remains unknown.

Purity exceeded 95% in all sorted populations. Of the isolated RNA, all was reverse transcribed, and so the sequenced material was expressed TCRB transcripts. The protocol was immunoSEQ multiplex PCR, while the TCRdb copy is restricted to in-frame clones and leaves out a portion. This table has 810,000 or so clones, roughly 17% appearing once. This TCR was sampled from a woman in her late teens or twenties in good health. The chain employs TRBV28 and TRBJ2-7; 8 nucleotides match TRBD1. What was sequenced was naive CD4+ T cells from blood. CDR3 sequence reads: CASSSIGQGGGEQYF. The CDR3 DNA reads TGTGCCAGCAGCTCAATCGGACAGGGTGGAGGCGAGCAGTACTTC.